Below are 32 T cell receptor beta chains sequenced from a single sample in a study of blood T cell repertoires in COVID-19 (dated by TCRdb to 2020 to 2022). The library was made by the immunoSEQ multiplex PCR assay. In TCRdb, the immuneACCESS table is reduced to in-frame sequences with V and J assigned. These tables do not hold every clone; where another copy was compared, an unresolved V gene accounts for under half, and the others remain unexplained. This sample gives 95,000 to 100,000 clones in total; around 87% of them show up just once. Around a tenth of the sample is taken by the ten largest. The sample consisted of peripheral blood. The receptors shown here come from a woman younger than 45 with acute or convalescent COVID-19.

The chain uses TRBV29-1 and TRBJ2-7; 9 bases align to TRBD2. V shed 1 base and J 2 bases; nucleotides not matched to a gene: 15. CDR1 is SQVTM and CDR2 is ANQGSEA in the germline V gene. The CDR3 totals 18 residues. Here the CDR3 reads CSVEAAGAGGLRPYEQYF. In DNA, the CDR3 is TGCAGCGTTGAAGCCGCCGGAGCGGGGGGCCTCAGGCCCTACGAGCAGTACTTC.

V is TRBV19 and J is TRBJ2-2, with D perhaps matching TRBD1 (6 bases). Trimming stripped 9 bases from V and 0 bases from J, with 8 bases between. The CDR3 is 13 amino acids. Germline values: CDR1 LNHDA, CDR2 SQIVND (reference sequence). The CDR3 DNA reads as TGTGCCAGCCGGGACACGAACACCGGGGAGCTGTTTTTT. This sequence encodes CASRDTNTGELFF.

This chain links TRBV27 with TRBJ2-7, with 8 bases identical to TRBD2. J was trimmed by 0 bases and V by 8 bases; bases with no gene match: 0. The CDR3 totals 12 residues. Germline loops: CDR1 MNHEY, CDR2 SMNVEV (reference sequence). CDR3 nucleotide sequence: TGTGCCAGCCGGGGGGGCTCCTACGAGCAGTACTTC. Translated, it gives CASRGGSYEQYF.

V is TRBV24-1 and J is TRBJ2-3, with TRBD2 identical over 8 bases. Germline lookup yields CDR1 KGHDR and CDR2 SFDVKD. Germline trimming cut 4 bases from V and 3 bases from J; bases unmatched to any gene: 11. The CDR3 has 17 amino acids. The CDR3 spells CATSDLGGAELTDTQYF. The CDR3 nucleotides are TGTGCCACCAGTGACCTCGGGGGGGCCGAGTTGACAGATACGCAGTATTTT.

The V gene is TRBV19, the J gene TRBJ1-3, with no clear D. The germline CDR1 and CDR2 sequences are LNHDA and SQIVND (reference sequence). This CDR3 contains 15 residues. V lost 6 bases and J 9 bases, leaving 21 bases between the germline ends. In DNA form, the CDR3 reads TGTGCCAGTAGCCTTCGGACGGGAGAATCGGGCACCATATATTTT. This translates into CASSLRTGESGTIYF.

Only a few counts were recorded for this clone. This chain connects TRBV6-2 or TRBV6-3 to TRBJ2-7, with D uncertain. The V end lost 6 bases, the J end lost 2 bases, and 8 bases lay between the germline ends. Germline loops: CDR1 MNHEY, CDR2 SVGEGT. The CDR3 totals 12 residues. The CDR3 DNA reads TGTGCCAGCAGCTCCTCAGCCTACGAGCAGTACTTC. It yields the protein CASSSSAYEQYF.

This sequence joins TRBV11-3 and TRBJ2-1; 12 bases are a match to TRBD1. Trimming at V came to 1 base and at J to 8 bases, leaving 6 bases not matched to a gene. This CDR3 has 16 amino acids. Germline CDR1 SGHNT, CDR2 YENEEA. CDR3 amino acids: CASSLGDRGLVDEQFF. The DNA of the CDR3 is TGTGCCAGCAGCTTAGGGGACAGGGGGCTTGTGGATGAGCAGTTCTTC.

In its sample, this clone was seen once. This sequence joins TRBV30 and TRBJ2-3, with 8 bases that match TRBD2. Germline V CDR1 and CDR2: GTSNPN, SVGIG (reference sequence). Unmatched junction bases numbered 8, after V lost 4 bases and J lost 5 bases. The CDR3 consists of 14 residues. The CDR3 protein is CAWNTGRGQDTQYF. In DNA, the CDR3 is TGTGCCTGGAACACCGGGAGGGGACAAGATACGCAGTATTTT.

The chain uses TRBV15 and TRBJ1-4, with D possibly matching TRBD1 (5 bases). The CDR3 totals 17 residues. The germline V gene has CDR1 LNHNV and CDR2 YYDKDF (reference sequence). Deletions cut 5 bases from V and 0 bases from J, with 16 bases between. The CDR3 DNA sequence: TGTGCCACCAGCGGGGGGGGACTCCTGGCAACTAATGAAAAACTGTTTTTT. Amino acid sequence: CATSGGGLLATNEKLFF.

The chain links TRBV4-2 to TRBJ1-4; tentatively, D is TRBD1 (6 bases). V was shortened by 0 bases and J by 10 bases, with 18 bases between the two germline ends. Germline CDR1 is LGHNA and CDR2 is YNFKEQ. This CDR3 contains 16 residues. DNA for the CDR3: TGTGCCAGCAGCCAAGATCTTTCTCTAGGGGGGGGAAAACTGTTTTTT. It translates to CASSQDLSLGGGKLFF.

This clone was seen ten or more times. The V and J genes are TRBV6-4 and TRBJ2-3; D perhaps matches TRBD1 (5 bases). Per the germline V gene, CDR1 is MRHNA and CDR2 is SNTAGT. The CDR3 contains 15 residues. The V and J ends lost 6 bases and 0 bases respectively, with 13 bases between them. CDR3 sequence: CASSHRQKSTDTQYF. The CDR3, as DNA: TGTGCCAGCAGCCACAGACAGAAAAGCACAGATACGCAGTATTTT.

The chain combines TRBV27 with TRBJ1-4; D possibly corresponds to TRBD1 (5 bases). The germline V gene has CDR1 MNHEY and CDR2 SMNVEV (reference sequence). The CDR3 sequence is 14 residues long. V lost 4 bases, J lost 11 bases, and 17 bases lay in between. CDR3 sequence (DNA): TGTGCCAGCAGTTCGCAGGGCTCCCGGACGAAACTGTTTTTT. This encodes CASSSQGSRTKLFF.

The chain joins TRBV2 to TRBJ2-7; the D gene is possibly TRBD2 (6 bases). Germline-derived CDR1 and CDR2 are SNHLY and FYNNEI. The CDR3 covers 14 residues. The V and J ends lost 6 bases and 0 bases respectively, with 12 bases between them. CDR3 residues: CASREEGASYEQYF. The CDR3 bases are TGTGCCAGCAGGGAGGAGGGCGCCTCCTACGAGCAGTACTTC.

The rearrangement uses TRBV9 and TRBJ2-1; TRBD2 agrees at 12 bases. The CDR3 runs 15 residues. Looked up from germline, CDR1 is SGDLS and CDR2 is YYNGEE. V trimming: 2 bases; J trimming: 5 bases; junction bases outside the gene matches: 2. The DNA of the CDR3 is TGTGCCAGCAGCGTGACTAGCGGGGGAGACAATGAGCAGTTCTTC. It encodes CASSVTSGGDNEQFF.

V usage is TRBV5-1 and J usage is TRBJ2-7; 10 nucleotides agree with TRBD1. J was trimmed by 0 bases and V by 5 bases; bases with no gene match: 2. The CDR3 covers 14 residues. Germline V lookup: CDR1 SGHRS, CDR2 YFSETQ. CDR3 sequence: CASSGDRGSYEQYF. CDR3 DNA: TGCGCCAGCAGTGGGGACAGGGGCTCCTACGAGCAGTACTTC.

The chain couples TRBV7-9 to TRBJ1-2; D is perhaps TRBD1 (5 bases). The CDR3 is made up of 15 amino acids. Germline V gene lookup returns CDR1 SEHNR and CDR2 FQNEAQ (reference sequence). V gave up 5 bases and J gave up 2 bases, with 15 bases separating them. CDR3 amino acids: CASSPGGRENYGYTF. For the CDR3, the DNA is TGTGCCAGCAGCCCCGGGGGGAGGGAGAACTATGGCTACACCTTC.

CDR3 sequence: CASNAMDREVTEAFF. For the CDR3, the DNA is TGTGCCAGCAACGCAATGGACAGGGAAGTTACTGAAGCTTTCTTT. The chain recombines TRBV3-1 (or the pseudogene TRBV3-2) with TRBJ1-1; 8 bases fit TRBD1. In germline, CDR1 is LGHDT, CDR2 YNNKEL (reference sequence). The CDR3 runs 15 residues. The V gene end was trimmed by 7 bases and the J gene end by 5 bases; junction bases not matched to a gene: 12.

This sequence joins TRBV3-1 (or the pseudogene TRBV3-2) and TRBJ1-1; D perhaps matches TRBD1 (6 bases). The CDR3 extends over 14 amino acids. Germline lookup yields CDR1 LGHDT and CDR2 YNNKEL (reference sequence). Trimming pared 3 bases from V and 6 bases from J, leaving 14 bases between. The CDR3 reads CASSHPGQGPEAFF. The CDR3 DNA follows: TGTGCCAGCAGCCACCCGGGGCAGGGGCCTGAAGCTTTCTTT.

The chain couples TRBV24-1 to TRBJ2-3, with D possibly being TRBD1 (6 bases). V was trimmed by 3 bases and J by 4 bases, leaving 13 bases between them. The length of the CDR3 is 15 residues. Germline lookup yields CDR1 KGHDR and CDR2 SFDVKD. The CDR3 DNA is TGTGCCACCAGTGATCCTGTGGACAGTTCAGATACGCAGTATTTT. The encoded protein is CATSDPVDSSDTQYF.

The chain carries TRBV9 and TRBJ1-5; TRBD1 might be the D (5 bases). V was pared by 3 bases and J by 1 base, with 8 bases between. CDR1 SGDLS and CDR2 YYNGEE come from the germline V gene. The CDR3 is 14 amino acids. The CDR3 region is CASSDGGSNQPQHF. CDR3 in DNA: TGTGCCAGCAGCGACGGGGGAAGCAATCAGCCCCAGCATTTT.

CDR3 residues: CASSSSGTVDEKLFF. The CDR3 coding sequence is TGCGCCAGCAGCTCCTCCGGGACAGTCGATGAAAAACTGTTTTTT. J is TRBJ1-4 and V is TRBV5-1; 7 positions match TRBD1. The J segment lost 6 bases and the V segment lost 3 bases, leaving 8 bases of the junction unmatched. CDR1 and CDR2 (germline): SGHRS, YFSETQ. The CDR3 has 15 amino acids.

The chain joins TRBV20-1 to TRBJ2-3, with TRBD1 as a possible D gene (6 bases). The CDR3 loop spans 12 amino acids. Germline lookup yields CDR1 DFQATT and CDR2 SNEGSKA (reference sequence). Trimming cost V 3 bases and J 4 bases, with 8 bases left between them. The CDR3, as DNA: TGCAGTGCTAGTTACAGGGCAGATACGCAGTATTTT. Its translation is CSASYRADTQYF.

In this sample, this clone turned up once. In nucleotides, the CDR3 is TGTGCCAGCAGTCTTCTCTACGAGCAGTACTTC. Translated, it gives CASSLLYEQYF. The chain is built from TRBV12-3 or TRBV12-4 and TRBJ2-7; D not certain. With 5 bases removed from V and 3 bases from J, the gap between germline ends came to 5 bases. This CDR3 has 11 amino acids.

The J gene is TRBJ1-6, the V gene TRBV7-6, with a possible D match to TRBD1 (5 bases). Trimming stripped 2 bases from V and 9 bases from J, with 11 bases between. The germline V gene has CDR1 SGHVS and CDR2 FNYEAQ. The CDR3 runs 14 residues. The CDR3 DNA reads TGTGCCAGCAGCTTATCAGGGTACGCTTCACCCCTCCACTTT. Its protein product is CASSLSGYASPLHF.

This chain uses TRBV11-1 with TRBJ2-7; 10 bases match TRBD2. The germline V gene has CDR1 SGHAT and CDR2 FQDESV (reference sequence). There are 14 residues in the CDR3. V dropped 5 bases and J dropped 4; count of bases not matched to a gene: 5. The DNA for the CDR3 is TGTGCCAGCAGCCATACTAGCGGGGCTTACGAGCAGTACTTC. This encodes CASSHTSGAYEQYF.

This clone was detected once. V is TRBV5-6 and J is TRBJ2-1; 7 bases are a match to TRBD2. Germline V CDR1 and CDR2: SGHDT, YYEEEE. The CDR3 runs to 18 residues. V lost 0 bases, J lost 0 bases, and 9 bases stayed unmatched. The CDR3 loop reads CASSLGVSSGYSYNEQFF. The CDR3 nucleotides read TGTGCCAGCAGCTTGGGGGTGTCTAGCGGATACTCCTACAATGAGCAGTTCTTC.

This chain connects TRBV3-1 (or the pseudogene TRBV3-2) to TRBJ1-3; 11 bases agree with TRBD1. The junction had 8 bases not matched to a gene; V was cut back by 7 bases and J by 0 bases. CDR1 is LGHDT, CDR2 YNNKEL, per germline (reference sequence). This CDR3 has 17 amino acids. The CDR3 spells CASTRDRGASSGNTIYF. In nucleotides, the CDR3 is TGTGCCAGCACCCGGGACAGGGGGGCCTCCTCTGGAAACACCATATATTTT.

The chain combines TRBV29-1 with TRBJ2-7; D perhaps matches TRBD1 (6 bases). The CDR3 covers 14 residues. Germline V CDR1 and CDR2: SQVTM, ANQGSEA. V shed 6 bases and J shed 3 bases, with 18 bases lying between them. The CDR3 DNA follows: TGCAGCGTCCTGACCGGGACAAACAACTACGAGCAGTACTTC. Amino acid sequence: CSVLTGTNNYEQYF.

V gene TRBV11-2 combines with J gene TRBJ1-1; D call uncertain. Per the germline V gene, CDR1 is SGHAT and CDR2 is FQNNGV. There are 15 residues in the CDR3. V was trimmed by 0 bases and J by 1 base, leaving 9 bases between them. The DNA of the CDR3 is TGTGCCAGCAGCTTAGATTACGAGGGGAACACTGAAGCTTTCTTT. Its protein product is CASSLDYEGNTEAFF.

This clone was picked up one time. The chain employs TRBV28 and TRBJ2-7, with a tentative D call TRBD2 (5 bases). Trimming pared 3 bases from V and 0 bases from J, leaving 18 bases between. The V gene's germline CDR1 is MDHEN and CDR2 SYDVKM. The CDR3 is 17 residues long. The CDR3 spells CASSFYYGDRGSYEQYF. The CDR3 bases are TGTGCCAGCAGTTTTTATTACGGGGATCGCGGCTCCTACGAGCAGTACTTC.

In this sample, this clone turned up a few times. The CDR3 sequence: CASSPTRGAKNIQYF. The CDR3 nucleotides read TGTGCCAGCAGCCCTACCAGGGGGGCCAAAAACATTCAGTACTTC. J is TRBJ2-4 and V is TRBV6-6; 7 bases agree with TRBD1. The CDR3 is 15 residues long. Germline values: CDR1 MNHNY, CDR2 SVGAGI (reference sequence). Trimming cost V 6 bases and J 1 base; bases outside gene matches: 6.

The chain employs TRBV4-1 and TRBJ2-3; TRBD1 aligns across 8 bases. This CDR3 region has 15 residues. The junction had 10 bases not matched to a gene; V was cut back by 8 bases and J by 3 bases. Germline V gene data show CDR1 as MGHRA and CDR2 as YSYEKL. CDR3 nucleotides: TGCGCCAGCGAGGGCAGGGGGCGCGATACAGATACGCAGTATTTT. It codes for CASEGRGRDTDTQYF.